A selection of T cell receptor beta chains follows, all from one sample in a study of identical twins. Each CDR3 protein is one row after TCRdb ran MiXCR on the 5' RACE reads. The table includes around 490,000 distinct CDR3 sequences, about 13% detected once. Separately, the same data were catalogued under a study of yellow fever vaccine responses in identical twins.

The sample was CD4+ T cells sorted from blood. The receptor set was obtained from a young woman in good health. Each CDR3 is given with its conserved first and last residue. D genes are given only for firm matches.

CDR3 protein: CASRPTGENTEAFF
D gene: TRBD1
J gene: TRBJ1-1
V gene: TRBV6-1

CDR3 protein: CASSAPDRGWGSGANVLTF
D gene: TRBD1
J gene: TRBJ2-6
V gene: TRBV5-1

CDR3 protein: CASSVAGQTYNEQFF
D gene: TRBD1
J gene: TRBJ2-1
V gene: TRBV9

CDR3 protein: CASRGMRGGTEAFF
D gene: .
J gene: TRBJ1-1
V gene: TRBV5-1

CDR3 protein: CASSLVDRGPDTQYF
D gene: TRBD1
J gene: TRBJ2-3
V gene: TRBV7-6

CDR3 protein: CSASRPGEDTQYF
D gene: .
J gene: TRBJ2-3
V gene: TRBV20-1

CDR3 protein: CSAGGGGAMSSYDEQFF
D gene: TRBD2
J gene: TRBJ2-1
V gene: TRBV20-1

CDR3 protein: CASSQQTTGANVLTF
D gene: .
J gene: TRBJ2-6
V gene: TRBV10-1

CDR3 protein: CSVVWAAYYNEQFF
D gene: .
J gene: TRBJ2-1
V gene: TRBV29-1

CDR3 protein: CASSQTTTEQYF
D gene: .
J gene: TRBJ2-7
V gene: TRBV3-1

CDR3 protein: CASSLFGDLTSFSYEQYF
D gene: .
J gene: TRBJ2-7
V gene: TRBV11-2

CDR3 protein: CATSPHVVLGVPNYEQYF
D gene: .
J gene: TRBJ2-7
V gene: TRBV15

CDR3 protein: CASSPRGNSGANVLTF
D gene: .
J gene: TRBJ2-6
V gene: TRBV18

CDR3 protein: CATSDSSVDNSPLHF
D gene: .
J gene: TRBJ1-6
V gene: TRBV24-1

CDR3 protein: CASSLDRASGEAFF
D gene: .
J gene: TRBJ1-1
V gene: TRBV7-9

CDR3 protein: CASSEAPGGSTNYNEKLFF
D gene: .
J gene: TRBJ1-4
V gene: TRBV2

CDR3 protein: CASRLQTNTEAFF
D gene: .
J gene: TRBJ1-1
V gene: TRBV7-9

CDR3 protein: CASSLDSMASYEQYF
D gene: .
J gene: TRBJ2-7
V gene: TRBV7-8

CDR3 protein: CAIRPGQGVTEAFF
D gene: TRBD1
J gene: TRBJ1-1
V gene: TRBV10-3

CDR3 protein: CAISDGQSTDTQYF
D gene: .
J gene: TRBJ2-3
V gene: TRBV10-3

CDR3 protein: CASSFQQGNTEAFF
D gene: .
J gene: TRBJ1-1
V gene: TRBV12-3/TRBV12-4

CDR3 protein: CASSERQGLYGYTF
D gene: TRBD1
J gene: TRBJ1-2
V gene: TRBV6-1

CDR3 protein: CASSLLGQGFDTEAFF
D gene: TRBD1
J gene: TRBJ1-1
V gene: TRBV7-3

CDR3 protein: CSARPGGSVSYEQYF
D gene: .
J gene: TRBJ2-7
V gene: TRBV20-1

CDR3 protein: CASTTENEKLFF
D gene: .
J gene: TRBJ1-4
V gene: TRBV12-3/TRBV12-4

CDR3 protein: CASSRGTCGYTF
D gene: .
J gene: TRBJ1-2
V gene: TRBV21-1

CDR3 protein: CASSQAQWINEQFF
D gene: .
J gene: TRBJ2-1
V gene: TRBV3-1

CDR3 protein: CASSARDRGFPDEQYF
D gene: TRBD1
J gene: TRBJ2-7
V gene: TRBV5-5

CDR3 protein: CSAPVTGGELYGYTF
D gene: TRBD1
J gene: TRBJ1-2
V gene: TRBV29-1

CDR3 protein: CASSLVVVSYNEQFF
D gene: .
J gene: TRBJ2-1
V gene: TRBV7-9

CDR3 protein: CASSNKGTETYNEQFF
D gene: .
J gene: TRBJ2-1
V gene: TRBV21-1

CDR3 protein: CASRRQGNYEQYF
D gene: TRBD1
J gene: TRBJ2-7
V gene: TRBV3-1

CDR3 protein: CASSQDPGLQETQYF
D gene: .
J gene: TRBJ2-5
V gene: TRBV3-1

CDR3 protein: CATSRDQGTEAFF
D gene: .
J gene: TRBJ1-1
V gene: TRBV15

CDR3 protein: CASSLTSSSEAFF
D gene: .
J gene: TRBJ1-1
V gene: TRBV27

CDR3 protein: CASSRQAGAWGTGANVLTF
D gene: .
J gene: TRBJ2-6
V gene: TRBV4-2

CDR3 protein: CSVGGGVQETQYF
D gene: TRBD2
J gene: TRBJ2-5
V gene: TRBV29-1

CDR3 protein: CASSPWDGGTAKNIQYF
D gene: .
J gene: TRBJ2-4
V gene: TRBV7-9

CDR3 protein: CASSQDERYSTQYF
D gene: .
J gene: TRBJ2-3
V gene: TRBV14

CDR3 protein: CSVLKPGFSYNEQFF
D gene: .
J gene: TRBJ2-1
V gene: TRBV29-1

CDR3 protein: CASSLRGFGLSYNEQFF
D gene: .
J gene: TRBJ2-1
V gene: TRBV14

CDR3 protein: CSAGLAGVLDTQYF
D gene: TRBD2
J gene: TRBJ2-3
V gene: TRBV20-1

CDR3 protein: CASSYEGGAREQFF
D gene: .
J gene: TRBJ2-1
V gene: TRBV5-1

CDR3 protein: CSAPGTSGSYTDTQYF
D gene: TRBD2
J gene: TRBJ2-3
V gene: TRBV20-1

CDR3 protein: CASSTRQSSTDTQYF
D gene: .
J gene: TRBJ2-3
V gene: TRBV4-3

CDR3 protein: CASSQDFVAENQPQHF
D gene: .
J gene: TRBJ1-5
V gene: TRBV4-3